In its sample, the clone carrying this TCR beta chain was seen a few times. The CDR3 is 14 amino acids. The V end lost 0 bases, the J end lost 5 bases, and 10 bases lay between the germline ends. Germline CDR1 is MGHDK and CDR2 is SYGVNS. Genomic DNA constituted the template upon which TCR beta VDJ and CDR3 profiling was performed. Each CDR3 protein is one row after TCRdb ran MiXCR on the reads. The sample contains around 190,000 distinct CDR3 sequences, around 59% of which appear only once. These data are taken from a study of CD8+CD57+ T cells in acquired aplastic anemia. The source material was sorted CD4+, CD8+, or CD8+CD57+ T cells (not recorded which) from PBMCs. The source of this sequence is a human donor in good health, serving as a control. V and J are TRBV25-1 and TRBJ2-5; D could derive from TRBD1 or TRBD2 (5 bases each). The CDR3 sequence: CASSEYRGDETQYF. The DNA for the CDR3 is TGTGCCAGCAGTGAATACAGAGGGGATGAGACCCAGTACTTC.